These 5 T cell receptor beta chains came from one sample sequenced in a study of a mutant IDH1 vaccine in newly diagnosed glioma. These TCRs are of unknown antigen specificity. The time point denotes: week 47, end of study. Every vaccination contained 300 ug of the mutant IDH1 20-mer peptide and was paired with topical imiquimod. Libraries were prepared by immunoSEQ multiplex PCR; TCRdb keeps only in-frame clonotypes and omits some of them. This table holds over 75,000 clones, roughly four fifths found once. The sequenced sample was PBMCs, obtained from a glioma patient whose treatment included an IDH1 peptide vaccine. Receptors were obtained from a man aged 40-55 years with glioma.

In DNA, the CDR3 is TGTGCCAGCAGCCGCCAAGCCCGCGGGGGAGACGGCGCTTTCTTT. As protein: CASSRQARGGDGAFF. The chain couples TRBV5-6 to TRBJ1-1, with D possibly TRBD1 on 5 matching bases. The CDR3 is 15 residues long. Germline values: CDR1 SGHDT, CDR2 YYEEEE. Trimming pared 4 bases from V and 11 bases from J, leaving 24 bases between. Full variable domain (rest looked up from reference TRBV5-6 and TRBJ1-1): DAGVTQSPTHLIKTRGQQVTLRCSPKSGHDTVSWYQQALGQGPQFIFQYYEEEERQRGNFPDRFSGHQFPNYSSELNVNALLLGDSALYLCASSRQARGGDGAFFGQGTRLTVV.

For this clone: Other DNA sequences of this sample code for an identical CDR3. The V gene is TRBV5-1, the J gene TRBJ2-5, with TRBD2 matching 15 bases. Germline lookup yields CDR1 SGHRS and CDR2 YFSETQ. This CDR3 has 16 amino acids. The ends lost 2 bases at V and 4 bases at J; junction bases unmatched: 3. CDR3 in amino acids: CASSFGTSGRLETQYF. The CDR3, as DNA: TGCGCCAGCAGCTTTGGGACTAGCGGGAGGTTAGAGACCCAGTACTTC.

The chain is built from TRBV4-3 and TRBJ2-7; 11 bases are shared with TRBD2. The CDR3 spans 17 residues. CDR1 is LGHNA and CDR2 is YSLEER in the germline V gene. V gave up 3 bases and J gave up 5 bases; unmatched junction bases: 12. The chain's CDR3 is CASSQTLLAGGPNEQYF. CDR3 in DNA: TGCGCCAGCAGCCAGACCCTCTTAGCGGGGGGGCCTAACGAGCAGTACTTC.

V is TRBV19 and J is TRBJ1-2; D perhaps matches TRBD1 (5 bases). The V end was cut by 10 bases, the J end by 0 bases, with 15 bases between. The CDR3 spans 14 residues. Germline V lookup: CDR1 LNHDA, CDR2 SQIVND (reference sequence). The CDR3 DNA is TGTGCCACCAGCACCGGGACCCCTAACTATGGCTACACCTTC. Its protein product is CATSTGTPNYGYTF.

This chain uses TRBV5-1 with TRBJ2-7, with 9 nucleotides matching TRBD1. The CDR3 runs 17 residues. J lost 5 bases, V lost 3 bases, and 15 bases had no gene match. Germline loops: CDR1 SGHRS, CDR2 YFSETQ. The CDR3: CASSSLATGTGLNEQYF. The CDR3 bases are TGCGCCAGCAGCTCGCTCGCCACCGGGACAGGGTTAAACGAGCAGTACTTC.